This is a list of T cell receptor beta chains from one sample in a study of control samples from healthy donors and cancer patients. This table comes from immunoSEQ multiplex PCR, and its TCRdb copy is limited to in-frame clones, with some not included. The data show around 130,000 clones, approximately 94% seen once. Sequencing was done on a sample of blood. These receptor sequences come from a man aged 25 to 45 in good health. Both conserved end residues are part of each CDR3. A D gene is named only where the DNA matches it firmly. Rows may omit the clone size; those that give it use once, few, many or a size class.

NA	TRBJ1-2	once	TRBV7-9	TGTGCCAGCAGCCCTCGCCTTGTTGGGGATGGCTACACCTTC	CASSPRLVGDGYTF
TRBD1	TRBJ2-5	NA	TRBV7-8	TGTGCCAGCAGCAATGGACAGGATCAAGAGACCCAGTACTTC	CASSNGQDQETQYF
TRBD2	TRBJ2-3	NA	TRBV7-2	TGTGCCAGCAGCACAGAAGGGAGGGTTCGTACAGATACGCAGTATTTT	CASSTEGRVRTDTQYF
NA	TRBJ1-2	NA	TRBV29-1	TGCAGCGTTGGGGACGCCTACTATGGCTACACCTTC	CSVGDAYYGYTF
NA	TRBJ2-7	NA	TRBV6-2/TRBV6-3	TGTGCCAGCAGTGCGGGGGCTCTCTACGAGCAGTACTTC	CASSAGALYEQYF
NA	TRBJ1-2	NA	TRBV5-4	TGTGCCAGCAGCTTGGATTCCTCAGGAAATGGCTACACCTTC	CASSLDSSGNGYTF
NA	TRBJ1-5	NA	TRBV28	TGTGCCAGCAGTGCGGGAAATCAGCCCCAGCATTTT	CASSAGNQPQHF
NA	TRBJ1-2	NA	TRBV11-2	TGTGCCAGCAGCTTAGGGCCGGTGGGGGGGTTGGACTATGGCTACACCTTC	CASSLGPVGGLDYGYTF
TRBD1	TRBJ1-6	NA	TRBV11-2	TGTGCCAGCACCCGAAGCTTAGGACAGGGATATTCACCCCTCCACTTT	CASTRSLGQGYSPLHF
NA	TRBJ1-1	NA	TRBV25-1	TGTGCCAGCCCGGAGGGTCAATTAAAGAACACTGAAGCTTTCTTT	CASPEGQLKNTEAFF
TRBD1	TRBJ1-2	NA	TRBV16	TGTGCCAGCGGAACGATGGGACAGCTCGAGCCCTATGGCTACACCTTC	CASGTMGQLEPYGYTF
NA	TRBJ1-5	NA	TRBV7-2	TGTGCCAGCAGCCCCGCCGGTGGGCAGCCCCAGCATTTT	CASSPAGGQPQHF
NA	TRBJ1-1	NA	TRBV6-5	TGTGCCAGCAGTCGGTCGGGGAACACTGAAGCTTTCTTT	CASSRSGNTEAFF